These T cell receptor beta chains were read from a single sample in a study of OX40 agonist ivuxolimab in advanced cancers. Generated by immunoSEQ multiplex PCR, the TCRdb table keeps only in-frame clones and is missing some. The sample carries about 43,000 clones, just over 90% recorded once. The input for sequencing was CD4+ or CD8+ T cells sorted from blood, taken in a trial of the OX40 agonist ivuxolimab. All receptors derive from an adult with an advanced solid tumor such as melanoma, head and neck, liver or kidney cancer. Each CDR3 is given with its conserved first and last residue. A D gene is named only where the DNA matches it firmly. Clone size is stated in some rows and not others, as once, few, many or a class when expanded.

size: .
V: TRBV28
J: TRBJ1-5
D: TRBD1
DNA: TGTGCCAGTAATCCGGGACAGGGAATATTTAGCAATCAGCCCCAGCATTTT
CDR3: CASNPGQGIFSNQPQHF

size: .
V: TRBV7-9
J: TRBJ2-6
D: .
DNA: TGTGCCAGCAGCCCACAGGCTGCCGGGGCCAACGTCCTGACTTTC
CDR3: CASSPQAAGANVLTF

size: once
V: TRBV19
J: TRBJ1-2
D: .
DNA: TGTGCCAGTAGTATAGATCTCCGAGGGGACGACTATGGCTACACCTTC
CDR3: CASSIDLRGDDYGYTF

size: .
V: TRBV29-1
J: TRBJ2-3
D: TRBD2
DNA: TGCAGCGTCGATAGCGGGGGCCGCACAGATACGCAGTATTTT
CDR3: CSVDSGGRTDTQYF

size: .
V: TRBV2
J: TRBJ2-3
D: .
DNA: TGTGCCAGCAGTGAAGCAGAGTCAGCTACGCAGTATTTT
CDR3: CASSEAESATQYF

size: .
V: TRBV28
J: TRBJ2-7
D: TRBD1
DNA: TGTGCCAGCAGTTCGGGGACAGGGGGACCAGAGCAGTACTTC
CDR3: CASSSGTGGPEQYF

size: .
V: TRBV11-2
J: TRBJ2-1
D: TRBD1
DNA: TGTGCCAGCAGCTCCGGGACAGAGGGGGTTATAGGCTCCTACAATGAGCAGTTCTTC
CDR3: CASSSGTEGVIGSYNEQFF

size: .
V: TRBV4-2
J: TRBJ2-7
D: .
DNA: TGTGCCAGCAGCCAAATCGATAGTTCCTACGAGCAGTACTTC
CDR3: CASSQIDSSYEQYF

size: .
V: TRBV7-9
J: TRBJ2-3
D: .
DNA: TGTGCCAGCAGCTTAGATCTGGGGAGCACAGATACGCAGTATTTT
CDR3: CASSLDLGSTDTQYF

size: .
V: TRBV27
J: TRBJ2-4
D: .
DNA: TGTGCCAGCAGTTGGACTGGGGCAAACATTCAGTACTTC
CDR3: CASSWTGANIQYF

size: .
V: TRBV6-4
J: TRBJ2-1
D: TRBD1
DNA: TGTGCCAGCAGTCGACCTAAGACAGGGTCCCAGGGATACAATGAGCAGTTCTTC
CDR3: CASSRPKTGSQGYNEQFF

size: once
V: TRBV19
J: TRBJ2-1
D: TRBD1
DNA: TGTGCCACCAGACAGGGGGCCTACAATGAGCAGTTCTTC
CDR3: CATRQGAYNEQFF

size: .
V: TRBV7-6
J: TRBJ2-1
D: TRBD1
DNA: TGTGCCAGCAGCCCAGACAGGGGGCCCTACAATGAGCAGTTCTTC
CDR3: CASSPDRGPYNEQFF

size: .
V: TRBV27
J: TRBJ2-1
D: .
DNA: TGTGCCAGCAGTTTACGAGGGGGCTCCTACAATGAGCAGTTCTTC
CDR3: CASSLRGGSYNEQFF

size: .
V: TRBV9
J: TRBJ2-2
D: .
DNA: TGTGCCAGCAGCGTCCACTCGACAGGCACCGGGGAGCTGTTTTTT
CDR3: CASSVHSTGTGELFF

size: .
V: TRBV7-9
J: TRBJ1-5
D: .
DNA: TGTGCCAGCAGTACGGGAAATCAGCCCCAGCATTTT
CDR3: CASSTGNQPQHF

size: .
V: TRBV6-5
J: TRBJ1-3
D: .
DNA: TGTGCCAGCAGTTACGAGGGGAGCGGAAACACCATATATTTT
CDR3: CASSYEGSGNTIYF

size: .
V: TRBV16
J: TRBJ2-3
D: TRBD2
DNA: TGTGCCAGCAGCCAATTTCTGCGGGAGAGTCTAGCGGCTGATACGCAGTATTTT
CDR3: CASSQFLRESLAADTQYF

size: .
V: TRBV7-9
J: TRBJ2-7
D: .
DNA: TGTGCCAGCAGCTTAGGATTAAGCCCCCTCGAGCAGTACTTC
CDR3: CASSLGLSPLEQYF

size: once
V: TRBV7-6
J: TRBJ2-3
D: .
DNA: TGTGCCAGCACCCATAGTGGGCTAGCCGGCACAGATACGCAGTATTTT
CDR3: CASTHSGLAGTDTQYF

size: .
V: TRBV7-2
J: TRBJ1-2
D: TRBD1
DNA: TGTGCCAGTAAAAGGACAGGGGTTGGCTACACCTTC
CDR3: CASKRTGVGYTF

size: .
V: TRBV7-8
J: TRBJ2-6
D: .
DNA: TGTGCCAGCAGCGGGGGGACTTCTGGGGCCAACGTCCTGACTTTC
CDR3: CASSGGTSGANVLTF

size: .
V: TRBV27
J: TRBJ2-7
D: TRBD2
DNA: TGTGCCAGCAGTTTATCCGGGGGGTCCTACGAGCAGTACTTC
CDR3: CASSLSGGSYEQYF

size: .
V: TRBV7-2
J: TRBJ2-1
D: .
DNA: TGTGCCAGCAGCCCCAGGGAGAGTTCCTACAATGAGCAGTTCTTC
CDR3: CASSPRESSYNEQFF

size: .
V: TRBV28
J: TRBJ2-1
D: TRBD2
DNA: TGTGCCATTACGGCGGGACTAGCTGCCCATGAGCAGTTCTTC
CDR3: CAITAGLAAHEQFF

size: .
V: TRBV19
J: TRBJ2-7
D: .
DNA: TGTGCCAGTAGTGTCAGGGGCTCCAACGAGCAGTACTTC
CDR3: CASSVRGSNEQYF

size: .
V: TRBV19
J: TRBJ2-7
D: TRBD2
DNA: TGTGCCAGTAGTCCGGCTAGCGGCTACGAGCAGTACTTC
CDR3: CASSPASGYEQYF